This entry is about one T cell receptor beta chain. What it recognizes is unknown. The junction shows a germline mismatch at one end, possibly a read error. The CDR3 loop spans 16 amino acids. CDR1 is LGHNA, CDR2 YNFKEQ, per germline. This sample was taken from a study of tumor-infiltrating lymphocytes in primary liver carcinoma. Turning to the study itself: Tumors, staged T1-T3 N0M0, spanned roughly 4.2 to 11 cm.

General study points: Only about 7-25% of top clones were detected in each of the five tumor regions. Lesser overlap characterized tumor-adjacent and tumor-blood pairs relative to tumor region pairs.

Co-extraction of both nucleic acids (RNA and DNA) used about 17-33 mg of unsorted bulk tissue. Chronic HBV infection affected patients, none of whom had received treatment. TCR beta cDNA was reverse-transcribed from around 0.55 ug of total RNA. The reaction used a constant-region primer and ProtoScript II reverse transcriptase. Employing slightly modified ARM-PCR, three nested multiplex PCR rounds were run, and these gave rise to the TCR beta libraries. A C-beta reverse primer was combined with TRBV1-TRBV30 forward primers in the first two PCR rounds, and each round had 10 cycles. TCRdb analysed the multiplex PCR reads with MiXCR anew, one entry per CDR3 protein. The table includes more than 70,000 distinct CDR3 sequences, 60% to 75% detected once.

The material sequenced was liver tumor tissue from sampling region 1. Subset denoted: tumor region T1, superior pole. The origin of this receptor is a man aged 35 to 55 with primary liver carcinoma and hepatitis B virus infection. The chain employs TRBV4-2 and TRBJ2-7, with D perhaps assigned TRBD1 or TRBD2 (5 bases each). The CDR3 protein is CTSSQIGTTGSYEQYF. CDR3 coding DNA: TGTACCAGCAGCCAAATCGGGACCACTGGGAGCTACGAGCAGTACTTC.